This T cell receptor (beta chain) was identified in a study of OX40 agonist ivuxolimab in advanced cancers. Assay used: immunoSEQ multiplex PCR; TCRdb lists only in-frame clones, some missing. This table holds around 92,000 clones, 75% to 90% found once. Autoimmune disease history or systemic immunosuppression was exclusionary. Germline V gene sequence: CDR1 MGHDK, CDR2 SYGVNS. The ends were cut back, 4 bases at V and 0 bases at J, with 6 bases in the middle. The CDR3 is 13 residues long. This clonotype was sampled from an adult with an advanced solid tumor such as melanoma, head and neck, liver or kidney cancer. Sequencing used CD4+ or CD8+ T cells sorted from blood, obtained in a trial of the OX40 agonist ivuxolimab. The V call is TRBV25-1, the J call TRBJ1-1; D is uncertain. The CDR3 sequence: CASSGTLNTEAFF. CDR3 sequence (DNA): TGTGCCAGCAGTGGAACTTTGAACACTGAAGCTTTCTTT. The full variable domain, in which reference TRBV25-1 and TRBJ1-1 provide the parts outside the CDR3, is EADIYQTPRYLVIGTGKKITLECSQTMGHDKMYWYQQDPGMELHLIHYSYGVNSTEKGDLSSESTVSRIRTEHFPLTLESARPSHTSQYLCASSGTLNTEAFFGQGTRLTVV.